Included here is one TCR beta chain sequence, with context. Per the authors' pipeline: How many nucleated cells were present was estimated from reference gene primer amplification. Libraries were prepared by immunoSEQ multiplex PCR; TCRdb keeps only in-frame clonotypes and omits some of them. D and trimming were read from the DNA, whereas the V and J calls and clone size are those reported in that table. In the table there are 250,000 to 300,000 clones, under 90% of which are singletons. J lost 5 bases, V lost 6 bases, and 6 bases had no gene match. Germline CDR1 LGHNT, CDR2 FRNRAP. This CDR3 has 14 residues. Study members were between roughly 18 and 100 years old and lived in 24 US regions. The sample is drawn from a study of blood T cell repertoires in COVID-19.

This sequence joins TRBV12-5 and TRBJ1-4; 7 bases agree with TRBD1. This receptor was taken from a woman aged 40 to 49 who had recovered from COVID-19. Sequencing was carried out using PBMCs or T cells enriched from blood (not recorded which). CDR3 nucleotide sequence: TGTGCTAGTGGGGACGGGACAGTAAATGAAAAACTGTTTTTT. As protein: CASGDGTVNEKLFF.